These T cell receptor beta chains were read from a single sample in a study of neurological immune-mediated disorders. From the 5' RACE reads, TCRdb called clonotypes with MiXCR, one entry per CDR3 protein. The sample carries around 20,000 distinct CDR3 sequences, 10% to 15% recorded once. Sequenced material: PBMCs. The receptors stem from a woman aged 55-75 years with HTLV-1-associated myelopathy (HAM/TSP). Both conserved end residues are part of each CDR3. The D gene is left open where the match is weak. Only part of the rows carry a size: once, few, many, or a class if the clone is expanded.

17 | TRBJ2-1 | TRBV21-1 | many | - | TGTGCCAGCAGCAAAGGGACTAGCGGCCTCTCCTACAATGAGCAGTTCTTC | CASSKGTSGLSYNEQFF
15 | TRBJ1-1 | TRBV7-9 | - | TRBD1 | TGTGCCAGCAGCTTAGGTGGGACAGGGTTAACTGAAGCTTTCTTT | CASSLGGTGLTEAFF
20 | TRBJ1-2 | TRBV7-9 | - | - | - | CASSFYICSASSRANYGYTF
14 | TRBJ2-1 | TRBV20-1 | many | TRBD2 | TGCAGTGCTCGGACTAGCGGGGGGCGACCTGAGCAGTTCTTC | CSARTSGGRPEQFF
14 | TRBJ1-3 | TRBV20-1 | many | TRBD1 | TGCAGTGCTTTGGACAGGGATCGTGGAAACACCATATATTTT | CSALDRDRGNTIYF
15 | TRBJ2-3 | TRBV5-1 | many | - | TGCGCCAGCAGCTTGGATGGGGGGGCCATAGATACGCAGTATTTT | CASSLDGGAIDTQYF
15 | TRBJ1-5 | TRBV12-3/TRBV12-4 | many | TRBD1 | TGTGCCAGCAGTCCAGGGACAGGCAACGGTCAGCCCCAGCATTTT | CASSPGTGNGQPQHF
18 | TRBJ2-5 | TRBV15 | many | - | TGTGCCACCAGCAGAGTATGGACATATGGCGGGGCCCAAGAGACCCAGTACTTC | CATSRVWTYGGAQETQYF
13 | TRBJ1-2 | TRBV20-1 | many | TRBD1 | TGCAGTGCCCTGGGACAGGAACTCTATGGCTACACCTTC | CSALGQELYGYTF
14 | TRBJ2-7 | TRBV5-1 | - | - | TGCGCCAGCAGCTTGATAGCGGAGGGGTACGAGCAGTACTTC | CASSLIAEGYEQYF
12 | TRBJ1-5 | TRBV25-1 | many | - | TGTGCCAGCAGTCTGAGCAATCAGCCCCAGCATTTT | CASSLSNQPQHF
16 | TRBJ2-3 | TRBV7-2 | many | - | TGTGCCAGCAGCCCTACTAGCTCGATTAGCACAGATACGCAGTATTTT | CASSPTSSISTDTQYF
13 | TRBJ2-7 | TRBV5-6 | many | - | TGTGCCAGCAGCTCCTCCCCGGGCTACGAGCAGTACTTC | CASSSSPGYEQYF